What follows is one TCR beta chain and its context. The antigen is undetermined. The PCR made use of 60 Vbeta and 13 Jbeta primers. TCRdb's table, derived via immunoSEQ multiplex PCR, lists solely in-frame clones and lacks some. The sample lists 90,000 to 140,000 clones, roughly 13% seen once, with 15% to 20% in the top ten. This sample is drawn from a study of cytomegalovirus exposure and HLA in healthy donors. CDR3 length: 18 amino acids. Germline V CDR1 and CDR2: MGHRA, YSYEKL. V dropped 4 bases and J dropped 1 base, with 20 bases sitting between them. Study conclusions and caveats: Excluded were some V segments that proved indistinguishable, including TRBV6-2 and TRBV6-3. It was only CMV serostatus that was available as immune exposure information. Later work associated fewer than 20,000 TCR beta sequences with HLA alleles at 0.05 false discovery rate.

The TCR originated in a man between 40 and 49 years old in good health and CMV-seropositive. Sequenced input: PBMCs. The chain recombines TRBV4-1 with TRBJ2-1; tentatively, D is TRBD2 (7 bases). The CDR3 reads CASSRPLRGGASYNEQFF. CDR3 DNA sequence: TGCGCCAGCAGCCGCCCGCTACGAGGGGGGGCTTCCTACAATGAGCAGTTCTTC.